The source of this T cell receptor beta chain is a study of human thymus T cells. To note about this clone: Its antigen is not known.

Libraries were prepared by immunoSEQ multiplex PCR; TCRdb keeps only in-frame clonotypes and omits some of them. The repertoire holds about 120,000 clones, with around 96% as singletons. Corrective heart surgery yielded resections, and these provided the thymus tissue. Congenital heart defects were the reason for the corrective surgery that the donors, healthy Finnish infants, were having. Study results and caveats: Related research described thymic repertoires that were highly overlapping among unrelated individuals. Usage of V and J genes appeared biased in thymic and blood repertoires.

This CDR3 has 12 amino acids. The germline CDR1 and CDR2 sequences are SGHAT and FQNNGV. The germline V and J ends were trimmed by 6 bases and 0 bases, with 5 bases remaining between them. This chain links TRBV11-2 with TRBJ1-2; D call uncertain. The receptor's source is a boy in the first two years of life with a congenital heart defect but otherwise immunologically healthy. The specimen was thymus tissue. The CDR3 loop is CASSSSNYGYTF. As DNA, the CDR3 is TGTGCCAGCAGTTCCTCTAACTATGGCTACACCTTC.